The 15 T cell receptor beta chains below come from one sample, sequenced in a study of monozygotic twins with inflammatory bowel disease. Reprocessing the 5' RACE reads, TCRdb reports a single entry for every CDR3 protein and omits DNA. The table for this sample gives about 150,000 distinct CDR3 sequences. Sequencing was performed on blood. The receptors originated from a human donor with ulcerative colitis or Crohn's disease, or a healthy co-twin of an affected twin (not recorded which).

The rearrangement joins TRBV5-1 to TRBJ2-5; TCRdb lists TRBD1, though no DNA is available to test this call. From germline, CDR1 is SGHRS and CDR2 YFSETQ. This CDR3 contains 13 residues. The CDR3 sequence: CASSALSGETQYF.

The chain couples TRBV19 to TRBJ2-5; TCRdb's D call of TRBD2 is untestable without DNA. Germline CDR1 is LNHDA and CDR2 is SQIVND (reference sequence). This CDR3 has 12 amino acids. The CDR3 sequence is CATGRPQETQYF.

The chain carries TRBV12-3 or TRBV12-4 and TRBJ2-3; with no DNA, the TCRdb D assignment of TRBD2 cannot be verified. The CDR3 has 17 residues. The CDR3: CASKKFQGLAGLDTQYF.

The rearrangement links TRBV20-1 to TRBJ2-6. This CDR3 is 13 amino acids long. The germline V gene has CDR1 DFQATT and CDR2 SNEGSKA (reference sequence). This CDR3 is CSARFAGANVLTF.

The chain combines TRBV5-5 with TRBJ1-1; the D gene TCRdb calls, TRBD1, cannot be checked with no DNA. This CDR3 spans 14 amino acids. Germline V gene data show CDR1 as SGHKS and CDR2 as YYEKEE (reference sequence). The CDR3 sequence: CASSLGGVGTEAFF.

The chain uses TRBV6-1 and TRBJ1-6; TCRdb reports TRBD1, a call that lacks DNA to check it against. Germline CDR1 MNHNS, CDR2 SASEGT. The CDR3 is made up of 17 amino acids. CDR3 residues: CASSPTGTGEFSSPLHF.

The V and J genes are TRBV18 and TRBJ2-1; TCRdb gives TRBD2 as the D gene, but with no DNA this cannot be confirmed. The CDR3 is 13 residues long. Germline V gene data show CDR1 as KGHSH and CDR2 as LQKENI. CDR3 in amino acids: CASSSGIRDEQFF. Looking up the rest from reference TRBV18 and TRBJ2-1 gives the full variable domain: NAGVMQNPRHLVRRRGQEARLRCSPMKGHSHVYWYRQLPEEGLKFMVYLQKENIIDESGMPKERFSAEFPKEGPSILRIQQVVRGDSAAYFCASSSGIRDEQFFGPGTRLTVL.

This chain uses TRBV7-9 with TRBJ2-7. Germline V gene data show CDR1 as SEHNR and CDR2 as FQNEAQ (reference sequence). The CDR3 runs 11 residues. CDR3 amino acids: CASSLVYEQYF.

The V gene is TRBV25-1, the J gene TRBJ1-4; TCRdb gives TRBD1 as the D gene, but with no DNA this cannot be confirmed. CDR3 size: 17 residues. The germline V gene has CDR1 MGHDK and CDR2 SYGVNS. The CDR3 sequence is CASSEYGQGPTNEKLFF.

This chain links TRBV28 with TRBJ2-7; TCRdb's D call of TRBD2 is untestable without DNA. Looked up from germline, CDR1 is MDHEN and CDR2 is SYDVKM. This CDR3 has 13 amino acids. CDR3 in amino acids: CASIRERSYEQYF.

The chain is built from TRBV20-1 and TRBJ2-2; TCRdb selects TRBD2, and the lack of DNA leaves this call unchecked. The CDR3 contains 15 residues. Germline V CDR1 and CDR2: DFQATT, SNEGSKA (reference sequence). CDR3 in amino acids: CSARGWREEYGELFF.

The chain uses TRBV4-2 and TRBJ1-1; the D call of TRBD1 rests on TCRdb alone, since no DNA is present to check it. CDR1 is LGHNA and CDR2 is YNFKEQ in the germline V gene. The CDR3 extends over 17 amino acids. CDR3 region: CASSQDGGRGRVAVAFF.

The chain couples TRBV19 to TRBJ2-3; without DNA, the TCRdb call of TRBD1 cannot be checked. Germline V gene data show CDR1 as LNHDA and CDR2 as SQIVND (reference sequence). The CDR3 consists of 16 residues. The CDR3 here is CASSITGTGRGYTQYF.

This chain connects TRBV19 to TRBJ1-5; with no DNA, the TCRdb D assignment of TRBD1 cannot be verified. The germline CDR1 and CDR2 sequences are LNHDA and SQIVND (reference sequence). CDR3 length equals 15 residues. This CDR3 reads CASRNRDSRFQPQHF.

The genes are TRBV12-3 or TRBV12-4 and TRBJ2-1. The CDR3 is 15 residues long. The CDR3 loop is CASSLRASGYNEQFF.